Below are 5 T cell receptor beta chains sequenced from a single sample in a study of PD-1 blockade in classical Hodgkin lymphoma. The assay was immunoSEQ multiplex PCR, and TCRdb's table has in-frame clones only and misses some. This sample has more than 25,000 clones, with over 70% found just once. Relapses following autologous stem cell transplantation were seen in all patients, with brentuximab vedotin exposure varying. This sample comprised peripheral blood mononuclear cells (PBMCs), obtained before the second cycle of nivolumab. These receptors were taken from a human donor with classical Hodgkin lymphoma.

The chain is built from TRBV6-1 and TRBJ2-7; D is unclear. Deletions cut 3 bases from V and 2 bases from J, with 2 bases between. This CDR3 is built from 11 residues. The germline V gene has CDR1 MNHNS and CDR2 SASEGT. The CDR3 DNA is TGTGCCAGCAGTGATACCTACGAGCAGTACTTC. This gives the protein CASSDTYEQYF.

There are a few counts of this clone. The genes are TRBV7-8 and TRBJ1-6; D is undetermined. CDR1 and CDR2 from the germline V gene are SGHVS and FQNEAQ. The CDR3 contains 16 residues. Trimming left V 2 bases short and J 2 bases short, with 10 bases between. CDR3 in amino acids: CASSLRDLPYNSPLHF. The CDR3 DNA reads TGTGCCAGCAGCTTACGGGATTTGCCCTATAATTCACCCCTCCACTTT.

The V and J genes are TRBV21-1 and TRBJ2-1. TRBV21-1 counts as a pseudogene. The CDR3 sequence is 15 residues long. CDR3 sequence (DNA): TGTGCCAGCAGCAAGGGGTACAGCTTAGGGAATGAGCAGTTCTTC. Protein sequence: CASSKGYSLGNEQFF.

In its sample, this clone was seen once. This chain joins TRBV4-1 and TRBJ2-3; D might be TRBD2 (6 bases). V lost 3 bases and J lost 4, with 20 bases in between. CDR1 and CDR2 from the germline V gene are MGHRA and YSYEKL. CDR3 length: 17 residues. CDR3 amino acids: CASSQELTTGRPDTQYF. The CDR3 coding sequence is TGCGCCAGCAGCCAGGAACTAACTACTGGGAGGCCAGATACGCAGTATTTT.

The gene calls are TRBV11-2 and TRBJ2-4; 8 bases line up with TRBD1. The junction had 9 bases not matched to a gene; V was cut back by 5 bases and J by 12 bases. CDR1 and CDR2 (germline): SGHAT, FQNNGV. The CDR3 is 13 amino acids. The CDR3 DNA reads TGTGCCAGCAGCCCCAGGACAGGGATGACTCAGTACTTC. It yields the protein CASSPRTGMTQYF.